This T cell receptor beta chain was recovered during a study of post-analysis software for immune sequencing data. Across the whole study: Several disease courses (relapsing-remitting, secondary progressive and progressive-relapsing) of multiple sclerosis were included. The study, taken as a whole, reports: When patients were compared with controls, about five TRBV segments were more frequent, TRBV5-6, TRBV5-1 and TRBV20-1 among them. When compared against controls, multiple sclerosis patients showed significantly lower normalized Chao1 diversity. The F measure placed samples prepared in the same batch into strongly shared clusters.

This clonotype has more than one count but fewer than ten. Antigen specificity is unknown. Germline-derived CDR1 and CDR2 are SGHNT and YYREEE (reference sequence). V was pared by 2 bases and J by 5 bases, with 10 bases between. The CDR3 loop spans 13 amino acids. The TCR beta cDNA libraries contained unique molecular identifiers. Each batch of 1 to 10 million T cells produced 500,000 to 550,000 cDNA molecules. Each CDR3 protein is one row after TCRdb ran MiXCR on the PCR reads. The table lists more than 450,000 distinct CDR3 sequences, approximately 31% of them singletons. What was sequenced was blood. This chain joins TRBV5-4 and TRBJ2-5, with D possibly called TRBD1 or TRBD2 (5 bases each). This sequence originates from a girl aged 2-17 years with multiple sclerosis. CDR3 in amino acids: CASSFPGSETQYF. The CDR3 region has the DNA TGTGCCAGCAGCTTTCCAGGGAGCGAGACCCAGTACTTC.